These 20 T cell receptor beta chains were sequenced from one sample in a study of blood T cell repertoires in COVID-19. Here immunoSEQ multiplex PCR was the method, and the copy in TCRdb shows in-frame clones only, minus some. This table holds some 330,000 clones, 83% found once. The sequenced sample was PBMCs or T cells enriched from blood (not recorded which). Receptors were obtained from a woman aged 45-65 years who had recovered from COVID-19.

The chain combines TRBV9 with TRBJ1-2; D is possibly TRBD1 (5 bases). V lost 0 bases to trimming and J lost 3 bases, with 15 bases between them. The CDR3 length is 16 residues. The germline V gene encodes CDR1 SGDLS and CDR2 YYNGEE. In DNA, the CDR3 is TGTGCCAGCAGCGTAGGCGCCCTTGGGGGGGACTATGGCTACACCTTC. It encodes CASSVGALGGDYGYTF.

This chain's CDR3 is CASSLYQGSYEQYF. CDR3 DNA: TGTGCCAGCTCCCTCTACCAGGGCTCCTACGAGCAGTACTTC. The V gene is TRBV27, the J gene TRBJ2-7; D might be TRBD1 (5 bases). This CDR3 comprises 14 residues. The germline gives CDR1 MNHEY, CDR2 SMNVEV (reference sequence). V lost 8 bases to trimming and J lost 0 bases, with 14 bases between them.

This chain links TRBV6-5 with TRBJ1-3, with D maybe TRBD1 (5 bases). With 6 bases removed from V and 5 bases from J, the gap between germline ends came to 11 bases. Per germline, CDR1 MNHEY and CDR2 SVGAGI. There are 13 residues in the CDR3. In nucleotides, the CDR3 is TGTGCCAGCAGCGACAGAGACAGAAACACCATATATTTT. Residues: CASSDRDRNTIYF.

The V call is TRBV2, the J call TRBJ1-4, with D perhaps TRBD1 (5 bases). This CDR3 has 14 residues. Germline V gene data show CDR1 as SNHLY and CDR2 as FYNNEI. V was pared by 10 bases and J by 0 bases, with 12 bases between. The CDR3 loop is CATRGDATNEKLFF. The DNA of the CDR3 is TGTGCCACCCGGGGGGACGCAACTAATGAAAAACTGTTTTTT. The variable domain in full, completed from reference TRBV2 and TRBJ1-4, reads EPEVTQTPSHQVTQMGQEVILRCVPISNHLYFYWYRQILGQKVEFLVSFYNNEISEKSEIFDDQFSVERPDGSNFTLKIRSTKLEDSAMYFCATRGDATNEKLFFGSGTQLSVL.

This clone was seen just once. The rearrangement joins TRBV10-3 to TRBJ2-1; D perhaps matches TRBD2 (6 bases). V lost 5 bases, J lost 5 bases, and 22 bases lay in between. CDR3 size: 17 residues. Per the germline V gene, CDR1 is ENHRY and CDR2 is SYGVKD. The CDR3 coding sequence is TGTGCCATCAGTTCGGCGGGACCCGGACACGGCAACAATGAGCAGTTCTTC. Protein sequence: CAISSAGPGHGNNEQFF.

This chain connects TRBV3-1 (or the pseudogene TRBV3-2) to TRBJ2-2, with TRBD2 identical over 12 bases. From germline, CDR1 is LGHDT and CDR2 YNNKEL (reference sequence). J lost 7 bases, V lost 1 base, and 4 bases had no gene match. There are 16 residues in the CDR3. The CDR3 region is CASSQGLAGVGGELFF. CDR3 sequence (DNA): TGTGCCAGCAGCCAAGGACTAGCGGGGGTTGGCGGGGAGCTGTTTTTT.

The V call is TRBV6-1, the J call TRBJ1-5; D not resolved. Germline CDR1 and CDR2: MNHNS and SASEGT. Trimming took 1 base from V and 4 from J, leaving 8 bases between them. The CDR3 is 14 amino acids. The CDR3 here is CASSEGQRNQPQHF. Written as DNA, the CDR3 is TGTGCCAGCAGTGAAGGGCAAAGAAATCAGCCCCAGCATTTT.

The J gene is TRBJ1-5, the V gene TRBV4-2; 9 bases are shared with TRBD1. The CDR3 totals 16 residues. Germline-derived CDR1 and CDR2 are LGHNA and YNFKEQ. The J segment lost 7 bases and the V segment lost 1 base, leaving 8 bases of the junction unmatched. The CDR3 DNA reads TGTGCCAGCAGCCAAGCGGGGGACAGGGAGGAGCAGCCCCAGCATTTT. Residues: CASSQAGDREEQPQHF.

The chain's CDR3 is CASSPGVAGNTGELFF. CDR3 DNA sequence: TGTGCCAGCAGCCCCGGGGTAGCGGGGAACACCGGGGAGCTGTTTTTT. V and J are TRBV9 and TRBJ2-2; 7 nucleotides match TRBD2. This CDR3 is built from 16 residues. The J segment lost 1 base and the V segment lost 4 bases, leaving 7 bases of the junction unmatched. Per the germline V gene, CDR1 is SGDLS and CDR2 is YYNGEE.

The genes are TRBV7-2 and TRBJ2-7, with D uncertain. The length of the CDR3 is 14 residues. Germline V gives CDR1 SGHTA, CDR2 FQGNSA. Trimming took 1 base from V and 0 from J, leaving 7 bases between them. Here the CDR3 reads CASSLGAGSYEQYF. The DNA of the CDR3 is TGTGCCAGCAGCTTAGGAGCTGGCTCCTACGAGCAGTACTTC.

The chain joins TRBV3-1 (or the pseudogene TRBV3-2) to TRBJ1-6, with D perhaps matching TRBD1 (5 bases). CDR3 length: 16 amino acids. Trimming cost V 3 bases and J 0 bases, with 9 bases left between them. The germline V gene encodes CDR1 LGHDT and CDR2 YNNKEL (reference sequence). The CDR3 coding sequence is TGTGCCAGCAGCCACCGACAGAGCTCCTATAATTCACCCCTCCACTTT. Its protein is CASSHRQSSYNSPLHF.

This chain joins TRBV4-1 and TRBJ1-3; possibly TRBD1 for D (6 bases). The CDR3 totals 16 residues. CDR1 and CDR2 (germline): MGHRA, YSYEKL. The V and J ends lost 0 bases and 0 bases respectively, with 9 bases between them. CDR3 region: CASSQDDRSSGNTIYF. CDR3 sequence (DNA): TGCGCCAGCAGCCAAGACGACAGGAGCTCTGGAAACACCATATATTTT.

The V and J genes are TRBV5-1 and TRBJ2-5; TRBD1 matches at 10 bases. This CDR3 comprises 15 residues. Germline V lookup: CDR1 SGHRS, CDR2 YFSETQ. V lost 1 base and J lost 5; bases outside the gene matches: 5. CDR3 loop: CASSLQGQGRETQYF. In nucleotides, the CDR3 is TGCGCCAGCAGCTTGCAGGGACAGGGGCGGGAGACCCAGTACTTC.

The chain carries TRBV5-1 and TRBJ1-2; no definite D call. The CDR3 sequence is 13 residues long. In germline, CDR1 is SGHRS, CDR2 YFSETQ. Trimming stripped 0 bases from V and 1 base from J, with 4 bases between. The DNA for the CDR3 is TGCGCCAGCAGCTTGGCAATTAACTATGGCTACACCTTC. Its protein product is CASSLAINYGYTF.

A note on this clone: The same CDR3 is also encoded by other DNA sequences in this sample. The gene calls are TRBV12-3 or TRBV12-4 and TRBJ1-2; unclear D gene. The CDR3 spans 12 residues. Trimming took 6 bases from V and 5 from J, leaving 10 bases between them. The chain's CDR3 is CASSRTGYGYTF. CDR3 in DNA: TGTGCCAGCAGCCGGACGGGATATGGCTACACCTTC.

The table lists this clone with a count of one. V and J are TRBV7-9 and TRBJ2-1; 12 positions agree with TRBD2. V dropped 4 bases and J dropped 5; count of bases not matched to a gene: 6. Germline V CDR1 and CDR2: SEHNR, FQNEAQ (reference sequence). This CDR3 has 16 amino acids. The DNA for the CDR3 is TGTGCCAGCAGCTACCGGACTAGCGGGATAGACAATGAGCAGTTCTTC. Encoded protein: CASSYRTSGIDNEQFF.

The CDR3 coding sequence is TGTGCCAGCTCACTCCAGAACACTGAAGCTTTCTTT. Amino acids: CASSLQNTEAFF. The V gene is TRBV18, the J gene TRBJ1-1; D is unresolved. Trimming took 4 bases from V and 1 from J, leaving 4 bases between them. This CDR3 contains 12 residues. Germline V gene lookup returns CDR1 KGHSH and CDR2 LQKENI.

In nucleotides, the CDR3 is TGTGCCAGCAGCCAACCTAGCTTAACCGGGGAGCTGTTTTTT. This sequence encodes CASSQPSLTGELFF. V gene TRBV4-2 combines with J gene TRBJ2-2; D may be TRBD2 (5 bases). Trimming stripped 2 bases from V and 5 bases from J, with 9 bases between. The CDR3 totals 14 residues. CDR1 and CDR2 (germline): LGHNA, YNFKEQ.

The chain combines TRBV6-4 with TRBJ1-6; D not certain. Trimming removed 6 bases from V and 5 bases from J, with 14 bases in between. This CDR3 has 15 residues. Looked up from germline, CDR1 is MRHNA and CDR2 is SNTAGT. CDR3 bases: TGTGCCAGCAGCGCGGCGGGGTTTAATAATTCACCCCTCCACTTT. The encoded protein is CASSAAGFNNSPLHF.

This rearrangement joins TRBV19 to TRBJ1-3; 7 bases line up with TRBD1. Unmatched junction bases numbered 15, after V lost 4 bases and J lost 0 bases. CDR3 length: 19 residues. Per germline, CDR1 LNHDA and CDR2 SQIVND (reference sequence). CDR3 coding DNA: TGTGCCAGTAGTACCACAGGGGCTACCGCCTGGGGCTCTGGAAACACCATATATTTT. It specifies CASSTTGATAWGSGNTIYF.